This T cell receptor (beta chain) was captured by sequencing in a study of CD8+CD57+ T cells in acquired aplastic anemia. Profiling of TCR beta VDJ combinations and CDR3 sequences used genomic DNA as template. TCRdb passed the reads through MiXCR, listing each CDR3 protein once. The sample shows about 420,000 distinct CDR3 sequences, 65% to 75% of them seen only once. The CDR3 is 15 residues long. CDR1 is LNHDA and CDR2 is SQIVND in the germline V gene (reference sequence). The specimen sequenced was sorted CD4+, CD8+, or CD8+CD57+ T cells (not recorded which) from PBMCs. The sequence derives from a human donor in good health, serving as a control. The chain joins TRBV19 to TRBJ2-7; D not certain. TRBJ2-3 matches the DNA end more closely, so the J call is doubtful. CDR3 sequence (DNA): TGTGCCAGTAGTATTGGTAGGGCAACCACAGATACGCAGTATTTT. Amino acid sequence: CASSIGRATTDTQYF.